This note documents a single T cell receptor beta chain sequence. Its antigen is undetermined. The same CDR3 also results from other DNA sequences found in this sample. The CDR3 length is 13 residues. V was cut by 0 bases and J by 4 bases, with 7 bases left in between. CDR1 MNHEY and CDR2 SVGAGI come from the germline V gene. These data come from a study of cytomegalovirus exposure and HLA in healthy donors. Overall study results and limits: In an earlier analysis, productive rearrangement rates for most beta V segments clustered near 90% or 30%. The study recorded about 160 TCR beta chains that were cytomegalovirus-associated. Reportedly, HLA-A and HLA-B alleles of most subjects were accurately predicted from TCR beta.

The PCR contained 60 Vbeta and 13 Jbeta primers. Sequencing was performed with immunoSEQ multiplex PCR; in TCRdb, only in-frame clones are kept and a portion is missing. The profile covers 95,000 to 100,000 clones, with about a tenth appearing a single time and 5.1% taken by the ten largest. This chain uses TRBV6-5 with TRBJ2-7, with a possible D match to TRBD2 (5 bases). The sequenced sample was PBMCs. This TCR derives from a man aged 45-65 years in good health and CMV-seropositive. The CDR3 bases are TGTGCCAGCAGTTACTCCCGGGGTTACGAGCAGTACTTC. It is translated as CASSYSRGYEQYF.